The clone carrying this T cell receptor (beta chain) appeared once. In the study's own analysis: Reference gene primer amplification in the assay estimated nucleated cell counts. Here immunoSEQ multiplex PCR was the method, and the copy in TCRdb shows in-frame clones only, minus some. V, J and clone size are taken as reported in that table, and D and trimming were inferred from the DNA itself. The sample shows approximately 93,000 clones, approximately 80% of them seen only once. V was clipped by 4 bases and J by 2 bases, with 9 bases between them. The CDR3 runs 13 residues. Germline V gene sequence: CDR1 ENHRY, CDR2 SYGVKD. This specimen comes from a study of blood T cell repertoires in COVID-19. Study-level background: The United States, Italy and Spain supplied acute and convalescent COVID-19 samples.

The TCR comes from a woman of 80 years or more with acute or convalescent COVID-19. The chain links TRBV10-3 to TRBJ2-7; D is uncertain. Source material: peripheral blood. The CDR3, as DNA: TGTGCCATCAGTGGCGGTGCTCCCTACGAGCAGTACTTC. Protein product: CAISGGAPYEQYF.